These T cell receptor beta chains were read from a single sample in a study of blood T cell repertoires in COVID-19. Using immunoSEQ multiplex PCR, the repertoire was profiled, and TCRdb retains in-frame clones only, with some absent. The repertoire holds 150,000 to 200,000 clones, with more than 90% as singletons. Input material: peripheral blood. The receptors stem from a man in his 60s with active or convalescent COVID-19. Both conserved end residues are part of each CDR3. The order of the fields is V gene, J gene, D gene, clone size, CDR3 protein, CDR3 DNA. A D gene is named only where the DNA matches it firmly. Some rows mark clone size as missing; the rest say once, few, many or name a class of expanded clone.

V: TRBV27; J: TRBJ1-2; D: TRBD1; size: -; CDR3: CASSSGQPSNYGYTF; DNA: TGTGCCAGCAGTTCGGGACAGCCGTCTAACTATGGCTACACCTTC
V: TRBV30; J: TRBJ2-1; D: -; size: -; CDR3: CAWSVHDEQFF; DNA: TGTGCCTGGAGTGTACATGATGAGCAGTTCTTC
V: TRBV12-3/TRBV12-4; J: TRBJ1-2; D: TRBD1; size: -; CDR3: CASSSDRGHGYTF; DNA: TGTGCCAGCAGTTCGGACAGGGGCCATGGCTACACCTTC
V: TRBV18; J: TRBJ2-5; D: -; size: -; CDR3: CASSQDSQETQYF; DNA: TGTGCCAGCTCTCAGGACAGCCAAGAGACCCAGTACTTC
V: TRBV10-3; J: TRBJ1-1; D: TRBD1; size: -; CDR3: CAISTGQGNTEAFF; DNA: TGTGCCATCAGCACCGGACAGGGGAACACTGAAGCTTTCTTT
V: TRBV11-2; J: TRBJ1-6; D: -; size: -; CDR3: CASRDPRGQISPLHF; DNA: TGTGCCAGCAGGGACCCGAGGGGACAAATTTCACCCCTCCACTTT
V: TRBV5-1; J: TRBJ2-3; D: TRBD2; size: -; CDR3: CASSLYSGLSTDTQYF; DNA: TGCGCCAGCAGCTTATATTCGGGACTATCCACAGATACGCAGTATTTT
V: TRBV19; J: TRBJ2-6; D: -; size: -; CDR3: CASSVSRDTGANVLTF; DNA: TGTGCCAGTAGTGTTTCCCGGGACACTGGGGCCAACGTCCTGACTTTC
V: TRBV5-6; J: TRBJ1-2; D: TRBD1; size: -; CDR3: CASSSQGVRSSGYTF; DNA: TGTGCCAGCAGTTCTCAGGGGGTTAGGTCATCCGGCTACACCTTC
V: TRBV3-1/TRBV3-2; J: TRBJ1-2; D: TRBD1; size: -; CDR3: CASSQFAGTDYGYTF; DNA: TGTGCCAGCAGCCAATTTGCTGGGACAGACTATGGCTACACCTTC
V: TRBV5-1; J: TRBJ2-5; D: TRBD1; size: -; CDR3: CASSLGDRGYQETQYF; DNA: TGCGCCAGCAGCTTGGGGGACAGGGGGTACCAAGAGACCCAGTACTTC
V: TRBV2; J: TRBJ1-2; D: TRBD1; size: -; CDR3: CASRSGTDNYGYTF; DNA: TGTGCCAGCAGATCCGGGACAGATAACTATGGCTACACCTTC
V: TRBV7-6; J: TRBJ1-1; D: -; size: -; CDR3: CASSQDSSSTEAFF; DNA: TGTGCCAGCAGCCAGGACAGTTCATCCACTGAAGCTTTCTTT
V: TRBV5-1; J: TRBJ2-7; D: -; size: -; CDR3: CASSLGRSSYEQYF; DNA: TGCGCCAGCAGCTTGGGCAGGTCCTCCTACGAGCAGTACTTC
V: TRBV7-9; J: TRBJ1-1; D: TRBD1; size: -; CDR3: CASSPRTGRYTEAFF; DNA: TGTGCCAGCAGCCCGAGGACAGGGCGTTACACTGAAGCTTTCTTT
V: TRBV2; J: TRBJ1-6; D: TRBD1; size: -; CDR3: CASSEQGASNSPLHF; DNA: TGTGCCAGCAGTGAGCAGGGGGCTAGTAATTCACCCCTCCACTTT
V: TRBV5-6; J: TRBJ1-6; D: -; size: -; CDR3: CASSLVRDSPLHF; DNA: TGTGCCAGCAGCTTGGTCAGGGATTCACCCCTCCACTTT
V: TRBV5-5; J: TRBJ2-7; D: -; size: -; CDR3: CASSLEVGQTYEQYF; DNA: TGTGCCAGCAGCTTGGAAGTCGGACAGACCTACGAGCAGTACTTC
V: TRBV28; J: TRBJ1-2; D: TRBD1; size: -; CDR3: CASSEKQGSRGYGYTF; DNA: TGTGCCAGCAGTGAAAAACAGGGGTCGCGGGGCTATGGCTACACCTTC
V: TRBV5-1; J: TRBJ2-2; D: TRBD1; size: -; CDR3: CASSWDRVGTGELFF; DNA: TGCGCCAGCAGCTGGGACAGGGTAGGAACCGGGGAGCTGTTTTTT
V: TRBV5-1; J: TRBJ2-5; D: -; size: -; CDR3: CASSLGSGEETQYF; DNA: TGCGCCAGCAGCTTGGGATCGGGTGAAGAGACCCAGTACTTC
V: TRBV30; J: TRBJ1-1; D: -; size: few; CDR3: CAWSALSGVGTEAFF; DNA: TGTGCCTGGAGTGCGCTGTCAGGGGTTGGCACTGAAGCTTTCTTT
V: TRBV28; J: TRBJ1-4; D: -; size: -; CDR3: CASSQQGRLPEKLFF; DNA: TGTGCCAGCAGTCAACAGGGTCGGTTGCCTGAAAAACTGTTTTTT
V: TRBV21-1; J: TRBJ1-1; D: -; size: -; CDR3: CASSLSARGCIGTEAFF; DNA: TGTGCCAGCAGCCTAAGTGCCCGGGGGTGCATTGGCACTGAAGCTTTCTTT
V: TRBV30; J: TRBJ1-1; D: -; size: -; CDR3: CAWTGLYTEAFF; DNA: TGTGCCTGGACAGGGCTTTACACTGAAGCTTTCTTT
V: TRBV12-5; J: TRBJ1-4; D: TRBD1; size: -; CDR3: CASGPSQGGATNEKLFF; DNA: TGTGCTAGTGGTCCAAGCCAAGGGGGCGCAACTAATGAAAAACTGTTTTTT
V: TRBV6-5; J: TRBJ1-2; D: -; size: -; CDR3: CASSSRLGYTF; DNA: TGTGCCAGCAGCTCCAGGTTAGGCTACACCTTC
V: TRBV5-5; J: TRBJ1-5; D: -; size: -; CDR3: CASSLEGGYSNQPQHF; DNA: TGTGCCAGCAGCTTAGAGGGAGGATATAGCAATCAGCCCCAGCATTTT
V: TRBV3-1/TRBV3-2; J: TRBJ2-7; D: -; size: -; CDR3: CASSQDVPGFVGAREQYF; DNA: TGTGCCAGCAGCCAAGACGTACCCGGATTTGTGGGGGCTAGGGAGCAGTACTTC
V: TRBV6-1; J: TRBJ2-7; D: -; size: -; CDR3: CASSEDSSSYEQYF; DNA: TGTGCCAGCAGTGAGGACTCCAGCTCCTACGAGCAGTACTTC